The clone carrying this T cell receptor (beta chain) was seen ten or more times. The antigen remains unidentified. The sample is drawn from a study of blood T cells in healthy people across ages. The study, taken as a whole, reports: It was the long-lived donors that had more naive CD4+ cells and higher diversity than aged donors.

The authors extracted at least 6 micrograms of total RNA per sample. A J-beta primer mix and a sample-barcoded 5' primer were used in a second PCR of roughly 7 to 12 cycles. Researchers report that a template-switch adaptor with 12 random nucleotides tagged each cDNA molecule. Using its own MiXCR run on the 5' RACE reads, TCRdb lists one record per CDR3 protein. The sample holds under 1,000,000 distinct CDR3 sequences, around half seen once. Germline CDR1 LGHNA, CDR2 YNFKEQ. This CDR3 spans 15 amino acids. V shed 0 bases and J shed 2 bases, with 10 bases lying between them. The TCR comes from a man older than 75 in good health. The chain carries TRBV4-2 and TRBJ1-2; no clear D. Input material: blood. The CDR3 loop is CASSQDGSVNYGYTF. Here the CDR3 DNA reads TGTGCCAGCAGCCAAGATGGCAGCGTCAACTATGGCTACACCTTC.